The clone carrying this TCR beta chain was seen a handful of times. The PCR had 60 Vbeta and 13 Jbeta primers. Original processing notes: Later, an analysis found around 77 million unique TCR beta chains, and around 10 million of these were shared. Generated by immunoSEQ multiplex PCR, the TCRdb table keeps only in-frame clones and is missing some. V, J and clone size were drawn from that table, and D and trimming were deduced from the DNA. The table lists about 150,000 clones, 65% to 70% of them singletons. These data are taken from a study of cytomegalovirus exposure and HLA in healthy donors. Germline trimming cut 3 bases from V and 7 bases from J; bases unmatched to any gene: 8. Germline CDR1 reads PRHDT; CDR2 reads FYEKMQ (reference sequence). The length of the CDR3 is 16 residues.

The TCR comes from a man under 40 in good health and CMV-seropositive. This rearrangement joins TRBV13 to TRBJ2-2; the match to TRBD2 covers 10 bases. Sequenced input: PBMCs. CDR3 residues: CASSFLAGERVGELFF. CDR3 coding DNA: TGTGCCAGCAGCTTTCTAGCGGGAGAGAGAGTCGGGGAGCTGTTTTTT.